What follows are 21 T cell receptor beta chains derived from one specimen sequenced in a study of graft-versus-host responses after intestinal transplantation. TCRdb's table, derived via immunoSEQ multiplex PCR, lists solely in-frame clones and lacks some. The sample lists about 81,000 clones; approximately 88% were seen once. No cognate antigen is known for these TCRs. The sample consisted of unstimulated CD4+ T cells sorted from spleen or lymph node cells, taken before intestinal transplant. These receptor sequences come from a human donor who received an intestinal transplant.

This clone was counted once. This chain connects TRBV28 to TRBJ1-1; D perhaps matches TRBD1 (5 bases). Germline loops: CDR1 MDHEN, CDR2 SYDVKM. The CDR3 has 13 residues. Trimming took 9 bases from V and 0 from J, leaving 11 bases between them. In DNA, the CDR3 is TGTGCCAGTGGGGGAGGCCTGAACACTGAAGCTTTCTTT. Protein: CASGGGLNTEAFF.

This chain links TRBV7-3 with TRBJ2-2, with TRBD2 identical over 11 bases. CDR1 and CDR2 (germline): SGHTA, FQGTGA. CDR3 length equals 17 residues. J lost 7 bases, V lost 5 bases, and 12 bases had no gene match. The CDR3, as DNA: TGTGCCAGCAGCCTCAAGGGGGGGACTAGCGGAAACGGGGAGCTGTTTTTT. Protein: CASSLKGGTSGNGELFF.

This rearrangement joins TRBV2 to TRBJ2-1; 12 nucleotides align to TRBD2. CDR3 length: 16 amino acids. CDR1 SNHLY and CDR2 FYNNEI come from the germline V gene. V lost 3 bases, J lost 9 bases, and 9 bases stayed unmatched. The CDR3 DNA is TGTGCCAGCAGTGAGAGGCTAGCGGGGGGGCAAAGTGAGCAGTTCTTC. This translates into CASSERLAGGQSEQFF.

Regarding this clone: At one boundary the junction diverges from the germline segment, which might be a read error. The chain carries TRBV6-1 and TRBJ2-3; 10 positions agree with TRBD2. Germline CDR1 is MNHNS and CDR2 is SASEGT. The length of the CDR3 is 17 residues. The CDR3 loop is CASSGEAGGPFTDTQYF. CDR3 DNA sequence: TGTGCCAGTAGTGGAGAAGCGGGGGGGCCTTTCACAGATACGCAGTATTTT.

The chain has TRBV11-3 and TRBJ2-5, with unresolved D. Germline lookup yields CDR1 SGHNT and CDR2 YENEEA. CDR3 length equals 13 residues. Trimming stripped 1 base from V and 4 bases from J, with 7 bases between. CDR3 loop: CASSLGPGETQYF. The CDR3 bases are TGTGCCAGCAGCTTAGGGCCGGGAGAGACCCAGTACTTC. The entire variable domain, with the rest obtained from reference TRBV11-3 and TRBJ2-5, is as follows: EAGVVQSPRYKIIEKKQPVAFWCNPISGHNTLYWYLQNLGQGPELLIRYENEEAVDDSQLPKDRFSAERLKGVDSTLKIQPAELGDSAVYLCASSLGPGETQYFGPGTRLLVL.

This clone showed up just a few times. The genes are TRBV23-1 and TRBJ1-3, with D tentatively TRBD1 (6 bases). TRBV23-1 is recorded as an ORF, its role being uncertain. The V and J ends lost 1 base and 2 bases respectively, with 9 bases between them. CDR3 length equals 15 residues. The CDR3: CASSQLTGAGNTIYF. The CDR3 DNA reads TGCGCCAGCAGTCAATTGACAGGAGCTGGAAACACCATATATTTT.

The V gene is TRBV7-9, the J gene TRBJ2-2; TRBD2 is a possible D gene (5 bases). Per the germline V gene, CDR1 is SEHNR and CDR2 is FQNEAQ (reference sequence). V lost 5 bases, J lost 4 bases, and 8 bases lay in between. The CDR3 consists of 13 residues. The DNA for the CDR3 is TGTGCCAGCAGCCAGAGCGGCACCGGGGAGCTGTTTTTT. This codes for CASSQSGTGELFF.

The chain combines TRBV5-1 with TRBJ1-4; TRBD1 aligns across 7 bases. The CDR3 consists of 15 residues. Germline-derived CDR1 and CDR2 are SGHRS and YFSETQ. With 4 bases clipped from V and 3 bases from J, the junction kept 6 bases outside the gene matches. The CDR3 nucleotides are TGCGCCAGCAGCGCTACCGGGACAGCTAATGAAAAACTGTTTTTT. Translating it yields CASSATGTANEKLFF.

The chain uses TRBV19 and TRBJ1-6, with TRBD1 matching over 7 bases. V shed 10 bases, J shed 7 bases, and the junction held 19 bases outside the gene matches. The CDR3 spans 17 residues. Germline CDR1 reads LNHDA; CDR2 reads SQIVND (reference sequence). The CDR3 sequence: CATKPSATTGINSPLHF. The CDR3 nucleotides read TGTGCCACCAAACCCTCCGCAACGACAGGGATAAATTCACCCCTCCACTTT. Variable domain in full (rest from reference TRBV19 and TRBJ1-6): DGGITQSPKYLFRKEGQNVTLSCEQNLNHDAMYWYRQDPGQGLRLIYYSQIVNDFQKGDIAEGYSVSREKKESFPLTVTSAQKNPTAFYLCATKPSATTGINSPLHFGNGTRLTVT.

CDR3 coding DNA: TGTGCCAGCAGTGATCTTGGTAGCGGCCCTAGCACAGATACGCAGTATTTT. It yields the protein CASSDLGSGPSTDTQYF. The rearrangement joins TRBV2 to TRBJ2-3; TRBD2 might be the D (6 bases). Germline loops: CDR1 SNHLY, CDR2 FYNNEI. Deletions cut 3 bases from V and 0 bases from J, with 16 bases between. CDR3 size: 17 residues.

The chain joins TRBV4-1 to TRBJ2-1; 7 bases align to TRBD2. Germline V gene sequence: CDR1 MGHRA, CDR2 YSYEKL. The CDR3 is 17 residues long. The V segment lost 5 bases and the J segment 0 bases; nucleotides outside the gene matches: 10. CDR3 sequence reads: CASSARAGTSSYNEQFF. The CDR3 nucleotides read TGCGCCAGCAGCGCGCGAGCGGGAACCTCCTCCTACAATGAGCAGTTCTTC.

CDR3 nucleotide sequence: TGCGCCAGCAGCTCAGGACTACCGGGTGAGCAGTTCTTC. Its protein is CASSSGLPGEQFF. V usage is TRBV5-1 and J usage is TRBJ2-1, with D possibly being TRBD2 (6 bases). CDR1 and CDR2 from the germline V gene are SGHRS and YFSETQ. Trimming took 3 bases from V and 9 from J, leaving 13 bases between them. The CDR3 length is 13 residues.

V usage is TRBV28 and J usage is TRBJ1-2; no definite D call. The germline gives CDR1 MDHEN, CDR2 SYDVKM. The CDR3 has 12 amino acids. The ends were cut back, 2 bases at V and 4 bases at J, with 5 bases in the middle. This chain's CDR3 is CASSLPGYGYTF. The CDR3 DNA reads TGTGCCAGCAGTTTACCAGGCTATGGCTACACCTTC.

V and J are TRBV6-6 and TRBJ2-1, with D possibly matching TRBD1 (5 bases). Per the germline V gene, CDR1 is MNHNY and CDR2 is SVGAGI (reference sequence). Trimming pared 5 bases from V and 0 bases from J, leaving 11 bases between. The CDR3 has 15 amino acids. The CDR3 sequence: CASSPRQRSYNEQFF. DNA for the CDR3: TGTGCCAGCAGTCCTCGACAGCGCTCCTACAATGAGCAGTTCTTC.

The chain is built from TRBV5-1 and TRBJ2-5; D may be TRBD2 (6 bases). Deletions cut 2 bases from V and 1 base from J, with 9 bases between. The length of the CDR3 is 14 residues. The germline V gene encodes CDR1 SGHRS and CDR2 YFSETQ. CDR3 nucleotides: TGCGCCAGCAGCTTTGGGACTCTCCAAGAGACCCAGTACTTC. Translated: CASSFGTLQETQYF.

The chain recombines TRBV11-2 with TRBJ2-3; D is undetermined. CDR3 length: 14 residues. Germline V gives CDR1 SGHAT, CDR2 FQNNGV. The ends were cut back, 0 bases at V and 3 bases at J, with 7 bases in the middle. CDR3 loop: CASSLERKTDTQYF. The CDR3 nucleotides are TGTGCCAGCAGCTTAGAGAGGAAGACAGATACGCAGTATTTT.

The chain links TRBV30 to TRBJ2-7; possible D gene TRBD1, 6 bases. The CDR3 is 15 amino acids. The germline V gene encodes CDR1 GTSNPN and CDR2 SVGIG (reference sequence). Trimming took off 3 bases at V and 5 bases at J, with 20 bases between the two ends. CDR3 in DNA: TGTGCCTGGAGGGGATCGGGACACGGGTGGGACGAGCAGTACTTC. This encodes CAWRGSGHGWDEQYF.

In this sample, this clone turned up a few times. This chain joins TRBV5-6 and TRBJ2-1; a possible D gene is TRBD2 (5 bases). The CDR3 has 15 residues. Between the trimmed V and J ends, which lost 4 bases and 0 bases, there was a span of 11 bases. The V gene's germline CDR1 is SGHDT and CDR2 YYEEEE. The CDR3 DNA reads as TGTGCCAGCAGCCCGGGGTTACCCTCCTACAATGAGCAGTTCTTC. Its translation: CASSPGLPSYNEQFF.

This clone occurred once. The gene calls are TRBV19 and TRBJ2-7; tentatively, D is TRBD1 (6 bases). Between the trimmed V and J ends, which lost 4 bases and 2 bases, there was a span of 12 bases. The CDR3 contains 14 residues. Germline V gene lookup returns CDR1 LNHDA and CDR2 SQIVND (reference sequence). The CDR3 sequence is CASSTGRQAYEQYF. The CDR3 DNA follows: TGTGCCAGTAGTACTGGTCGACAGGCCTACGAGCAGTACTTC.

The gene calls are TRBV19 and TRBJ1-6, with a possible D match to TRBD1 (5 bases). Per the germline V gene, CDR1 is LNHDA and CDR2 is SQIVND (reference sequence). Deletions cut 8 bases from V and 15 bases from J, with 14 bases between. The CDR3 loop spans 11 amino acids. The CDR3 bases are TGTGCCAGTTCCAAGGGGCGGATCCTCCACTTT. It translates to CASSKGRILHF.

Here the CDR3 DNA reads TGTGCCAGCAGCGGACGGGGACAGGGGAAAGTGGAGACCCAGTACTTC. Its protein is CASSGRGQGKVETQYF. J is TRBJ2-5 and V is TRBV21-1; the D call of TRBD1 is as the table states it, not checked on the DNA. TRBV21-1 is reported as a pseudogene. CDR3 length: 16 residues.